This T cell receptor (beta chain) is from a study of CD8+ T cells in alopecia areata. Study findings and constraints: Affected lesional scalp, above all in alopecia totalis/universalis, was more clonal than normal scalp. Compared with mice, patients displayed less clear TCR sharing, possibly for HLA-related reasons. There were also resident alphabeta T cells of normal skin sequenced in scalp samples.

V lost 8 bases and J lost 0, with 12 bases in between. The V gene's germline CDR1 is SNHLY and CDR2 FYNNEI. The CDR3 length is 14 residues. Once RNA had been extracted, it was reverse transcribed into cDNA to act as the sequencing template. Profiled with immunoSEQ multiplex PCR; TCRdb holds only in-frame clones, not every one. The sample has around 210,000 clones, roughly three fifths seen once; the top ten hold 4.9%. With regard to this clone: What it binds is not known.

Isolation of CD4+ and CD8+ T cells from PBMCs was achieved by sorting. The material sequenced was CD8+ T cells sorted from blood. The receptor was derived from a human donor in good health. The V gene is TRBV2, the J gene TRBJ2-3; D is unresolved. The CDR3 spells CASLPGTSTDTQYF. CDR3 bases: TGTGCCAGCCTACCGGGTACTAGCACAGATACGCAGTATTTT.